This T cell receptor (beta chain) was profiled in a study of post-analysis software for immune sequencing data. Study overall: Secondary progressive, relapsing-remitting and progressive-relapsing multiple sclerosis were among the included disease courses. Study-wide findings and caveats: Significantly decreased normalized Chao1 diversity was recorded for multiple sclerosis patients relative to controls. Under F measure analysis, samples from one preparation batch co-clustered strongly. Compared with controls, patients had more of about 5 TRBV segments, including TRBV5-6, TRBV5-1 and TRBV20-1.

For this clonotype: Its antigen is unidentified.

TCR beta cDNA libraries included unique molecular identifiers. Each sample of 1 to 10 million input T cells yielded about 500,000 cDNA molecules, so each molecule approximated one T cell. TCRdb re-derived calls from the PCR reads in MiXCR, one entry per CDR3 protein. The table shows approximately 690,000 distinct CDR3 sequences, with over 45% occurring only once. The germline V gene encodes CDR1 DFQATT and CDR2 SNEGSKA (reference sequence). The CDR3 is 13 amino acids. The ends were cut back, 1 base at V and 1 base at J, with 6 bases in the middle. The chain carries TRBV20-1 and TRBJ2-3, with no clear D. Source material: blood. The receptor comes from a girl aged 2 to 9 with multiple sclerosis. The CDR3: CSARVVGTDTQYF. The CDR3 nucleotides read TGCAGTGCTAGAGTTGTGGGCACAGATACGCAGTATTTT.